The T cell receptor (beta chain) described here comes from a study of blood T cell repertoires in COVID-19. J gave up 4 bases and V 4 bases, and 12 bases lay outside the gene matches. Germline V gene data show CDR1 as LGHDT and CDR2 as YNNKEL (reference sequence). The CDR3 has 16 amino acids. Method: immunoSEQ multiplex PCR; TCRdb's copy keeps in-frame clones and lacks some. Among about 72,000 clones listed, just over 85% were seen once. The sequence came from a man between 65 and 85 years old with active or convalescent COVID-19. What was sequenced was peripheral blood. V gene TRBV3-1 (or the pseudogene TRBV3-2) combines with J gene TRBJ1-1; 7 bases map to TRBD1. The CDR3 region has the DNA TGTGCCAGCAGCCTCGGTTCTCGGGACAGAGGCACTGAAGCTTTCTTT. Translating it yields CASSLGSRDRGTEAFF.